This TCR beta chain was recovered during a study of tumor-infiltrating lymphocytes in primary liver carcinoma (dated by TCRdb to the late 2010s). Study-level background: Between late 2015 and 2016, roughly 5 patients in China with histopathologically diagnosed primary liver carcinoma had their tumors surgically resected. Of the five patients (three men and two women, aged 30 to 69 years), four had hepatocellular carcinoma and one had combined HCC and intrahepatic cholangiocarcinoma. For each liver tumor, the study sampled five regions along with adjacent normal tissue and blood, and applied TCRbeta repertoire sequencing, expression microarrays and whole-exome sequencing. A total of approximately 35 specimens from 5 patients underwent TCRbeta repertoire sequencing, comprising 25 or so tumor regions, 5 adjacent noncancerous liver tissues and 5 peripheral blood samples. Technical replicate repertoires showed high reproducibility, with mean shared-clone rates around 0.9 and correlation coefficients above 0.95. Roughly 3.65 to 7.13 million productive TCRbeta reads were obtained per sample, and no significant difference in read depth was found between tissue types. The tumors of the five patients were staged as T1-T3 N0M0, with maximum diameters ranging from roughly 4 to 10 cm. Study-wide findings and limitations: Only a few patients were included in the study, and the authors note that the findings should be validated in a larger study. Compared with blood, tumors had a significantly larger share of the repertoire taken up by the top 250 clones (p = 0.039). Bulk unsorted samples precluded comparing CD4+ and CD8+ T cell repertoires. Because sequencing covered only the TCR beta chain and unpaired alpha chains were not captured, true repertoire diversity is likely underestimated. Consistent with antigen-driven expansion, pairs of tumor regions showed higher repertoire overlap (mean about 35%) than either tumor-adjacent pairs (approximately 17%) or tumor-blood pairs (roughly 14%).

Starting from approximately 460 ng total RNA, TCRbeta-specific cDNA was produced by reverse transcription with a constant-region primer and ProtoScript II reverse transcriptase. TCRbeta libraries were built with three nested multiplex PCR rounds, a slightly modified ARM-PCR procedure. Multiplex TRBV1-TRBV30 forward primers and a Cbeta reverse primer were used in the first two PCR rounds, each of which was run for about 10 cycles. Sample barcodes and Illumina adapters were added in a final 25-cycle PCR with Deep VentR polymerase. Amplicons of 200-500 bp were gel-purified with a QIAquick gel extraction kit before sequencing. The TCRbeta amplicons were sequenced with 250-bp paired-end reads on an Illumina HiSeq 2500. Per the original workflow: Trimmomatic v0.33 was used to quality-trim the reads, and FLASH v1.2.11 was used to merge paired reads so that full CDR3 sequences could be recovered. V, D and J germline segments were assigned to the rearranged TCRbeta sequences using MiGEC v1.2.1b. Clonotype statistics and Shannon-Wiener diversity indices were calculated with VDJtools v1.0.0. To cut down on sampling bias, every analysis after diversity analysis relied on just the 250 most abundant clonotypes from each sample. TCRdb redid the processing of the public reads, applying fastp at Q25 and MiXCR, and retained in-frame beta chains. All rows with the same CDR3 protein become a single entry with the most common DNA and genes. The V and J calls were determined by TCRdb, not by the authors. In this sample the table shows approximately 330,000 distinct CDR3 sequences, less than 70% of which occur a single time. The top ten constitute under 8% of the sample.

RNA from unsorted whole blood was extracted with TRIzol reagent, and germline DNA was obtained with the DNeasy Blood & Tissue kit. At the time of sampling, the patients had chronic HBV infection and had not received any treatment. Before surgery, approximately 3.6 milliliters of peripheral blood were drawn into K2EDTA tubes. On this clonotype: No antigen is known for it. Within one base of it there is no much larger clone, and no base qualities were kept.

Including the terminal cysteine and phenylalanine, the CDR3 comprises 15 residues. CDR3 DNA only is kept here, 45 bases in frame from base 1. Via the germline V gene, CDR1 is SNHLY and CDR2 FYNNEI. Trimming accounts for 4 bases at V and 3 bases at J, while the number of junction bases matched to no gene is 6. The sequencing sample was made of peripheral blood. The chain is made from TRBV2 and TRBJ1-2, with TRBD1 matching 9 junction bases. The clonotype originates from a man aged 35-49 years with primary liver carcinoma and hepatitis B virus infection. The CDR3 has the sequence CASSAAWTGDYGYTF. The DNA is as follows: TGTGCCAGCAGTGCAGCCTGGACAGGGGACTATGGCTACACCTTC.